This TCR beta chain was identified during a study of naive and memory T cell subsets. The study's findings and limits: Findings for naive and memory subsets could not be checked against ground truth. Possibly reflecting memory cells re-expressing CD45RA, a few larger clonotypes occurred in naive repertoires, especially CD8.

CD4 T cells were positively selected, then CD8 T cells from the CD4-negative fraction. Cells stained for CD3, CD4, CD8, CD45RA and CD27 were sorted into four subsets. In this sample, this clonotype turned up a few times. What it binds is unknown. The CDR3 has 12 amino acids. Germline assignment: CDR1 MDHEN and CDR2 SYDVKM. V lost 10 bases and J lost 6, with 15 bases in between. Two oligonucleotides, mixed equimolar, formed the beta constant-region primer covering TRBC1 and TRBC2. Four rounds of PCR amplified the ligated cDNA using nested alpha and beta constant-region primers plus SP2. A 12-nucleotide UMI and the SP2 primer were added to the cDNA 3' end by oligonucleotide ligation. TCRdb processed the UMI-ligation and nested PCR reads anew with MiXCR; each CDR3 protein has one entry. This repertoire shows about 160,000 distinct CDR3 sequences, over 20% found once; its top ten account for about 0.11%.

This receptor was obtained from a human donor in good health. Sequenced sample: naive CD4+ T cells from blood. The chain uses TRBV28 and TRBJ1-2; D might be TRBD1 (5 bases). The CDR3 region has the DNA TGTGCCACCGAAGGCCGGGGGAATGGCTACACCTTC. As protein: CATEGRGNGYTF.